This entry concerns a single T cell receptor beta chain. At least ten counts were recorded for this clonotype. What this receptor recognizes is not known. Qualities for individual bases were not recorded, and no much larger clone is one base off. The library was made by 5' RACE. TCRdb shows the sequencer as NextSeq 500. In the TCR library protocol, a unique molecular identifier was attached to each TCR cDNA molecule so that PCR and sequencing errors could be corrected. The paper's data handling went like this. TCR identification, UMI-based error correction and CDR3 extraction were performed with Decombinator tools. Expanded TCRs were defined as those above a frequency of 2 per 1,000, corresponding to the top 1% of the tumor frequency distribution. Expanded tumor TCRs were classed as regional if statistically deemed absent (corrected P<0.05) from at least one tumor region, otherwise ubiquitous. Rényi diversity was computed with the R vegan package after subsampling each repertoire 100 times to 5,000 TCRs. CDR3 similarity networks were built from amino acid triplet string-kernel similarity, connecting CDR3s with pairwise similarity above 0.82. TCRdb reanalyzed the raw reads on its own, using fastp at Q25 for trimming and MiXCR for clone calling, and kept in-frame beta chains. CDR3 protein sequences are deduplicated, and each keeps its most common genes and DNA. It is TCRdb's table, rather than the study itself, that gives the V and J calls and clone size. For this sample there are some 10,000 distinct CDR3 sequences; about 15% appear just once. Jointly, the top ten make up less than 20% of the sample.

The time point label on this specimen signifies: sample taken at primary tumor resection. Donors were approximately 72 patients with early-stage, untreated non-small cell lung cancer from the lung TRACERx cohort. Without any cell sorting, TCR sequencing was performed on whole RNA extracted either from tumor and nontumor lung tissue or from cryopreserved PBMC samples. A patient was chosen for TCR sequencing only when enough RNA was available from at least two tumor regions. Before selection, tumor and adjacent nontumor lung specimens were reviewed by a lung pathologist. This sample is drawn from a study of spatial heterogeneity in lung cancer (dated by TCRdb to between 2018 and 2020). With regard to the full study: Beta-chain transcripts were consistently detected in greater numbers than alpha-chain transcripts, which likely reflects a higher abundance of beta-chain transcripts. The study linked features of the TCR repertoire to counts of nonsynonymous mutations, which were determined by whole-exome sequencing of tumor tissue. Both alpha and beta chains were TCR-sequenced in around 230 tumor regions, under 85 matched nontumor lung samples and over 55 PBMC samples obtained at surgery. In tumor regions, TCR transcript counts showed a strong correlation with a T cell transcriptional module score from matched bulk RNA-seq. In non-small cell lung cancer, the study made a quantitative comparison of TCR alpha and beta repertoires among multiple tumor regions, matched nontumor lung and blood. In the raw uncorrected reads, each unique combination of TCR and UMI appeared more than ten times on average. Beyond this particular receptor, the publication reports: Counts of ubiquitous and regional expanded TCRs were found to correlate with counts of ubiquitous and regional nonsynonymous mutations, respectively. The number of expanded intratumoral alpha and beta TCRs correlated with the tumor nonsynonymous mutation count. Confirming at a functional level the hypothesis that regional TCRs recognize regional mutations was considered to require additional single-cell paired TCR alpha and beta sequencing. TCR-seq coverage of tumor T cells was estimated at only approximately 7% for alpha chains and approximately 13% for beta chains.

The source was lung tumor tissue, collected at surgery. The receptor was isolated from a male donor with early-stage non-small cell lung cancer.

This receptor has the CDR3 CSVVGEGGATNEKLFF. The bases are TGCAGCGTTGTTGGAGAGGGGGGTGCAACTAATGAAAAACTGTTTTTT. In this chain, TRBV29-1 is recombined with TRBJ1-4; tentative D gene TRBD1, with 6 bases matching. The CDR3 holds 16 amino acids from the cysteine to the phenylalanine. The sequence is cut down to CDR3 DNA, 48 bases in frame from base 1. V sheds 4 bases and J sheds 0 bases, leaving 15 bases between their ends. Reading the germline V gene gives CDR1 SQVTM and CDR2 ANQGSEA.